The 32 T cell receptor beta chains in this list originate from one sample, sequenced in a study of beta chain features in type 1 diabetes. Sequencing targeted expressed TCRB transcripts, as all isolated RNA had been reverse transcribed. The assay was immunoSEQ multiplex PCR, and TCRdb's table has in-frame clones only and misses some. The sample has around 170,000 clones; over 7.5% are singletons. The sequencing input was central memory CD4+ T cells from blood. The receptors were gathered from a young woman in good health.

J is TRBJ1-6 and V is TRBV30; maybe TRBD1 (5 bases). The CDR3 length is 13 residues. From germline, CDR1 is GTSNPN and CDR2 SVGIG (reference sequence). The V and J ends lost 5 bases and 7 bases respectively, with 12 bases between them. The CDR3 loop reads CAWATVSNSPLHF. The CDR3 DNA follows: TGTGCCTGGGCGACAGTTTCAAATTCACCCCTCCACTTT.

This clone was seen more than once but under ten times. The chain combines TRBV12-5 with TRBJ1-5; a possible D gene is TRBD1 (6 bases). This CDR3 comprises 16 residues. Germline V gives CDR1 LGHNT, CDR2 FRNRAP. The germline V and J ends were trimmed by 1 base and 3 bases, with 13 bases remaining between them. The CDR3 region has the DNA TGTGCTAGTGGTTTGGGTCAGGGGTTCGACAATCAGCCCCAGCATTTT. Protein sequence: CASGLGQGFDNQPQHF.

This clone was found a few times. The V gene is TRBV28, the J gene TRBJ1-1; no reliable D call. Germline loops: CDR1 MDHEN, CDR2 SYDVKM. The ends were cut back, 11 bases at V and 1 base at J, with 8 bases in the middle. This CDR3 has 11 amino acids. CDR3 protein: CASRGNTEAFF. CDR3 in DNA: TGTGCCTCCAGAGGGAACACTGAAGCTTTCTTT.

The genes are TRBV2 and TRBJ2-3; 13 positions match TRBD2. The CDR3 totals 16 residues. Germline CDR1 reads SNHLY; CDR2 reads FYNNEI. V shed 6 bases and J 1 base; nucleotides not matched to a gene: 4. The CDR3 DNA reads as TGTGCCAGCAGCCTACTAGCGGGAGGGGGCACAGATACGCAGTATTTT. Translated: CASSLLAGGGTDTQYF.

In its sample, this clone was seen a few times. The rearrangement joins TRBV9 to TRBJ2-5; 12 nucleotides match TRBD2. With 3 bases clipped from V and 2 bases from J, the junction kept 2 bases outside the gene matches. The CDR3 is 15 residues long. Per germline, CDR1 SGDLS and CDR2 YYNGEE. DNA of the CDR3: TGTGCCAGCAGCGCTGGACTAGCGGGGCAAGAGACCCAGTACTTC. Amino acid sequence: CASSAGLAGQETQYF.

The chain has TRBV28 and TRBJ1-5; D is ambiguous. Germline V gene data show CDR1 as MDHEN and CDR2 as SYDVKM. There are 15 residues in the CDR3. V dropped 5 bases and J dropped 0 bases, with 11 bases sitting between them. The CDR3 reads CASSPDTDSNQPQHF. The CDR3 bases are TGTGCCAGCAGTCCGGATACAGATAGCAATCAGCCCCAGCATTTT.

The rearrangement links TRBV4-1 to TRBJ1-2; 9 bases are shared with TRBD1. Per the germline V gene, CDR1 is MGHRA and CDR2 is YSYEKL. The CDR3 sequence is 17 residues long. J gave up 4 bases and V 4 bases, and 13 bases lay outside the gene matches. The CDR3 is CASSRTGQGDRSYGYTF. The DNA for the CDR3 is TGCGCCAGCAGCCGTACGGGACAGGGAGATCGTAGCTATGGCTACACCTTC.

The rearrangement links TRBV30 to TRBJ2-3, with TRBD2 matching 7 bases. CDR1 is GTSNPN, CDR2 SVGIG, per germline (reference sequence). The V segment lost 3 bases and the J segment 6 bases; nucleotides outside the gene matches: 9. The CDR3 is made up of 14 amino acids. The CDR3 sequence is CAWRQRGGRDTQYF. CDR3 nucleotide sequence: TGTGCCTGGAGACAAAGGGGAGGGCGGGATACGCAGTATTTT.

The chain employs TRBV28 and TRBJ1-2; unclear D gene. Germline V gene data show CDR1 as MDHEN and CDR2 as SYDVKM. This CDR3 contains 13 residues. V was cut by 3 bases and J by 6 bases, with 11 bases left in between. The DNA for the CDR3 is TGTGCCAGCAGTTTCCGGGAATCCAATGGCTACACCTTC. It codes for CASSFRESNGYTF.

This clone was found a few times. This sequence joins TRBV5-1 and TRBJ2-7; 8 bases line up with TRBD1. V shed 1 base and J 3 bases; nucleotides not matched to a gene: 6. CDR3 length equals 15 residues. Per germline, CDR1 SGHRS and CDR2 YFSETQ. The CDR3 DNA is TGCGCCAGCAGCTTGAACGGACAGGGTTACTACGAGCAGTACTTC. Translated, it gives CASSLNGQGYYEQYF.

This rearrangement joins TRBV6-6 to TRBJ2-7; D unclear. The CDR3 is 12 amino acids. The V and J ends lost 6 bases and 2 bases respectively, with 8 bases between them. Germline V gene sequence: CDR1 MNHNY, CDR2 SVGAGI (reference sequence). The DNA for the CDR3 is TGTGCCAGCAGCTCCCTAGCCTACGAGCAGTACTTC. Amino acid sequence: CASSSLAYEQYF.

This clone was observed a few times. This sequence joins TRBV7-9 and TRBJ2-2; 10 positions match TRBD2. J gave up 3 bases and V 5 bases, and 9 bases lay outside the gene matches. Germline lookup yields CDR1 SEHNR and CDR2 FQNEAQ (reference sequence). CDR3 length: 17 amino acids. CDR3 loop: CASSLASGSLYTGELFF. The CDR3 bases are TGTGCCAGCAGCCTCGCTAGCGGGAGTTTGTACACCGGGGAGCTGTTTTTT.

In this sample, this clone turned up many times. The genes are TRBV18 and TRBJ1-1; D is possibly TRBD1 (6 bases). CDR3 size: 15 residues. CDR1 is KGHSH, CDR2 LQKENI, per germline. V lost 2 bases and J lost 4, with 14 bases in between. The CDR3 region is CASSPATGLSTEAFF. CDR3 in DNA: TGTGCCAGCTCACCAGCAACAGGGCTGAGCACTGAAGCTTTCTTT.

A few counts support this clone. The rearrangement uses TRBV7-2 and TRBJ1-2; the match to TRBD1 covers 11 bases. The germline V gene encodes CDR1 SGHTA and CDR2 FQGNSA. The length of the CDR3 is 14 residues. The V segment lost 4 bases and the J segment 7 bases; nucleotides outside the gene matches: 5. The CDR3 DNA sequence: TGTGCCAGCAGCTCCCGGGACAGGGGGGGTGGCTACACCTTC. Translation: CASSSRDRGGGYTF. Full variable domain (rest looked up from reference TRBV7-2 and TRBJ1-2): GAGVSQSPSNKVTEKGKDVELRCDPISGHTALYWYRQSLGQGLEFLIYFQGNSAPDKSGLPSDRFSAERTGGSVSTLTIQRTQQEDSAVYLCASSSRDRGGGYTFGSGTRLTVV.

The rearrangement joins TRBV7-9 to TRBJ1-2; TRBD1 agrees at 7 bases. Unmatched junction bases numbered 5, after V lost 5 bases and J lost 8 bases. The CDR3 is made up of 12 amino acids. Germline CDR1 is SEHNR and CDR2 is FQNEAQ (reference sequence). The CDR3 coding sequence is TGTGCCAGCAGCCCGACAGGGTTCGGCTACACCTTC. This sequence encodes CASSPTGFGYTF.

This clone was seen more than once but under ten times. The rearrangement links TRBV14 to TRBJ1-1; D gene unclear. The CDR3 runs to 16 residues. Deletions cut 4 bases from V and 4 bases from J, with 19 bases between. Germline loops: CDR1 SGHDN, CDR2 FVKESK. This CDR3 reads CASSPLGVGKSTEAFF. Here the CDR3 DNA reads TGTGCCAGCAGCCCGCTCGGGGTGGGGAAGAGCACTGAAGCTTTCTTT.

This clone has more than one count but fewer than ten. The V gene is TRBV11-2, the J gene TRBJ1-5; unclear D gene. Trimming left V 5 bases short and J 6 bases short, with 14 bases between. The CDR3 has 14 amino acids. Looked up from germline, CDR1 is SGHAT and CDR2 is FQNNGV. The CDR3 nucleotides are TGTGCCAGCAGCCCGGGTGTTGAAGGTCAGCCCCAGCATTTT. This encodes CASSPGVEGQPQHF.

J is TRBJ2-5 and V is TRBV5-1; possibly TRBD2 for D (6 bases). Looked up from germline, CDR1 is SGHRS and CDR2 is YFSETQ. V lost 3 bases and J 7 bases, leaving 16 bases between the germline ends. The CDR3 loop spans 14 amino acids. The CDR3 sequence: CASSSGLALGTQYF. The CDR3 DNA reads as TGCGCCAGCAGCTCGGGACTCGCTCTAGGGACCCAGTACTTC.

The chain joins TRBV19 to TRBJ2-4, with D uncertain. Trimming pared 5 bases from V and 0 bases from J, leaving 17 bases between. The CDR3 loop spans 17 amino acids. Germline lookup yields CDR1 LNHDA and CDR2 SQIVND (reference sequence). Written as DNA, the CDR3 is TGTGCCAGTAGTCAGAATTTGGCGGTCCTAGCCAAAAACATTCAGTACTTC. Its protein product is CASSQNLAVLAKNIQYF.

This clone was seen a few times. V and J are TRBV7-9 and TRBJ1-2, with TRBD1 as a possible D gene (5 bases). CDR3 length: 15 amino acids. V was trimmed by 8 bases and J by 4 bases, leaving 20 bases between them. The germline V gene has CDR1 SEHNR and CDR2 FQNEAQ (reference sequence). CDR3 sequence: CASGNLGGAGYGYTF. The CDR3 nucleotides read TGTGCCAGCGGCAATCTAGGAGGGGCTGGCTATGGCTACACCTTC.

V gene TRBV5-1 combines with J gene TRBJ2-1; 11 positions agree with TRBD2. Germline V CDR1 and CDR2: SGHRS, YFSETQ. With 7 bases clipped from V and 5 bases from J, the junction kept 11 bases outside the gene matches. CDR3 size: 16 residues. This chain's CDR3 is CASRFLAGGPDNEQFF. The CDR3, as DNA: TGCGCCAGCCGATTTTTAGCGGGAGGGCCTGACAATGAGCAGTTCTTC.

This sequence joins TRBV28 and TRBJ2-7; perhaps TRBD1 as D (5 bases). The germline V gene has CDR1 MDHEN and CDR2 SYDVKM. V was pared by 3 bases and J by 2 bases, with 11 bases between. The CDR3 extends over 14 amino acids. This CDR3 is CASSFVEGAYEQYF. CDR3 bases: TGTGCCAGCAGTTTCGTGGAAGGGGCCTACGAGCAGTACTTC.

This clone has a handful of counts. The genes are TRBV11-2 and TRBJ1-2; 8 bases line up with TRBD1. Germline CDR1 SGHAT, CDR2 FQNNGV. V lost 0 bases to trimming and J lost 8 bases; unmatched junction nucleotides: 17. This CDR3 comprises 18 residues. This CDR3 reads CASSLDSRTGYSIGGYTF. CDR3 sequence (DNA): TGTGCCAGCAGCTTAGATAGTAGGACAGGGTATTCGATCGGGGGCTACACCTTC.

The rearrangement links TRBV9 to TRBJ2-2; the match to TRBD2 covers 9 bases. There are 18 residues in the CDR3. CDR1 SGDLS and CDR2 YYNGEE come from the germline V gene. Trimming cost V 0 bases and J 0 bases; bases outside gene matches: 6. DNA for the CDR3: TGTGCCAGCAGCGTAGTAGGCGGGAGGGTAGCGAACACCGGGGAGCTGTTTTTT. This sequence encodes CASSVVGGRVANTGELFF.

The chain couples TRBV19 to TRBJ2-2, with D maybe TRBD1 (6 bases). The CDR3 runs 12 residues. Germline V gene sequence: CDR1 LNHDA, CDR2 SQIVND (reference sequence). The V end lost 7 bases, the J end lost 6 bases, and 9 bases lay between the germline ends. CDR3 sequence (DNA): TGTGCCAGTAATACAGGGCCCGGGGAGCTGTTTTTT. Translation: CASNTGPGELFF.

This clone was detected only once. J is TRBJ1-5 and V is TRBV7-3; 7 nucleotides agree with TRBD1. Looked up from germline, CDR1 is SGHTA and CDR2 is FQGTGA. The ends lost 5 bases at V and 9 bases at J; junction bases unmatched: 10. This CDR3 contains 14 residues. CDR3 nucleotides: TGTGCCAGCAGCCTGGACAGGACATTTGGGCCCCAGCATTTT. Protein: CASSLDRTFGPQHF.

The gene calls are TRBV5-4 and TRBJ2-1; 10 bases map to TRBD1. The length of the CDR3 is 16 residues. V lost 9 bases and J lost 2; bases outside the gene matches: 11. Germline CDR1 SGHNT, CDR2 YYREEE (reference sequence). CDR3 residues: CATRVGGTGAYNEQFF. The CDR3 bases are TGTGCCACACGGGTGGGCGGGACAGGGGCCTACAATGAGCAGTTCTTC.

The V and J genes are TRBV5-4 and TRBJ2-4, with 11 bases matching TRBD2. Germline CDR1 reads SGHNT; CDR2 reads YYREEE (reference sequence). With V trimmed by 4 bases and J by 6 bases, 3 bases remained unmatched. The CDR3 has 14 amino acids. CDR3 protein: CASSPGLAVNIQYF. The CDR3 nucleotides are TGTGCCAGCAGCCCGGGACTAGCGGTAAACATTCAGTACTTC.

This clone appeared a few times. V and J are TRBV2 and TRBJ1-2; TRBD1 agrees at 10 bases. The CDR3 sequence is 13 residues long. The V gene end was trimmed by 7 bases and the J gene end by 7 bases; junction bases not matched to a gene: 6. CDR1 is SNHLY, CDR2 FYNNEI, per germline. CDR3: CASTGQGEGGYTF. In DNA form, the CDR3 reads TGTGCCAGCACTGGACAGGGGGAAGGTGGCTACACCTTC.

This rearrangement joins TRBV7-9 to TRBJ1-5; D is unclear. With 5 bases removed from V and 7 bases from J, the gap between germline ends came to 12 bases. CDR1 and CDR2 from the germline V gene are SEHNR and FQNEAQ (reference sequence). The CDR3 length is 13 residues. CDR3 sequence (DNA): TGTGCCAGCAGCGGCGGGAGGGCACAGCCCCAGCATTTT. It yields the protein CASSGGRAQPQHF.

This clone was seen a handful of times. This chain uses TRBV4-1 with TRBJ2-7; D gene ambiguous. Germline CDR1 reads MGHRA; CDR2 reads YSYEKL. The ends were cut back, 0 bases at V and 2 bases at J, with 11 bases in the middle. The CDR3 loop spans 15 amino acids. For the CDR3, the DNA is TGCGCCAGCAGCCAAGATTCGGCAGGCCCCTACGAGCAGTACTTC. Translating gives CASSQDSAGPYEQYF.

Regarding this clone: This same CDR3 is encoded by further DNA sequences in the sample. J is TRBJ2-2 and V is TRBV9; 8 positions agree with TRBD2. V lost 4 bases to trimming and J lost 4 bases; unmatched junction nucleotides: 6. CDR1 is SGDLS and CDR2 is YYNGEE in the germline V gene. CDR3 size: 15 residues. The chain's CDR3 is CASSFSGSGTGELFF. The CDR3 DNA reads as TGTGCCAGCAGCTTCAGCGGGAGTGGCACCGGGGAGCTGTTTTTT.